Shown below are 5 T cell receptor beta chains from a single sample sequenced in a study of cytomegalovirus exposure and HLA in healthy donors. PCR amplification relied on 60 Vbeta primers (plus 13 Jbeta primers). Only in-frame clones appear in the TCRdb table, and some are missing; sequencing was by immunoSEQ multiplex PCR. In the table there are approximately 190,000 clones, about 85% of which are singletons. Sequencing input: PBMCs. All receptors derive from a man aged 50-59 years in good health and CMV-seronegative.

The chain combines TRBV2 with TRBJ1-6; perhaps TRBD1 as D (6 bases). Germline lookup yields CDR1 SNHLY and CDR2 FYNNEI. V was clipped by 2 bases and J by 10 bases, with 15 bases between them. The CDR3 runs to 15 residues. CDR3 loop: CASSELGRGRSPLHF. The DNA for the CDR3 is TGTGCCAGCAGTGAACTAGGCAGGGGACGATCACCCCTCCACTTT.

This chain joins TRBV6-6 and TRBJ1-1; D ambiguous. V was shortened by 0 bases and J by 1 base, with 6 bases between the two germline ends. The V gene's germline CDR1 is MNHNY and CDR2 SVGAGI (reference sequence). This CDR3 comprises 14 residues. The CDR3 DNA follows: TGTGCCAGCAGTTACTCGATGGCGAACACTGAAGCTTTCTTT. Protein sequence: CASSYSMANTEAFF.

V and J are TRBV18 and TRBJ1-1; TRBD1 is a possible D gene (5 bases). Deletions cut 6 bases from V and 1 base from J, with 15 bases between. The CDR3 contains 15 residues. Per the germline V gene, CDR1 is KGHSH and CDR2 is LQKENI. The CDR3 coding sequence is TGTGCCAGCTCCCCGTTTGGACATCAGAACACTGAAGCTTTCTTT. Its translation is CASSPFGHQNTEAFF. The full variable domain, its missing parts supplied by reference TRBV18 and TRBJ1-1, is NAGVMQNPRHLVRRRGQEARLRCSPMKGHSHVYWYRQLPEEGLKFMVYLQKENIIDESGMPKERFSAEFPKEGPSILRIQQVVRGDSAAYFCASSPFGHQNTEAFFGQGTRLTVV.

The CDR3 region is CASSPQGRGATDTQYF. CDR3 sequence (DNA): TGTGCCAGCAGTCCCCAGGGGCGGGGGGCAACAGATACGCAGTATTTT. The chain joins TRBV5-6 to TRBJ2-3, with 8 bases that match TRBD2. Losses at the gene ends were 5 bases for V and 3 bases for J; bases not matched to a gene: 11. Germline CDR1 SGHDT, CDR2 YYEEEE. The length of the CDR3 is 16 residues.

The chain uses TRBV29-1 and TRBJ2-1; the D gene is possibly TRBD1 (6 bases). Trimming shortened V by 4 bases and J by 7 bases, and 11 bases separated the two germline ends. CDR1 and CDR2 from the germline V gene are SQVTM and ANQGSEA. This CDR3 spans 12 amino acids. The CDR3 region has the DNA TGCAGCGTTGGGGGCCAGGGGAATGAGCAGTTCTTC. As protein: CSVGGQGNEQFF.